This section outlines one T cell receptor beta chain sequence together with its context. The data belong to a study of blood T cell repertoires in COVID-19. Study background: The study drew acute and convalescent COVID-19 samples from the United States, Italy and Spain. Sources were T cells, B-cell-depleted T cells, or PBMCs; the material itself was cDNA or gDNA.

Original analysis: Cell counts per sample came from amplifying reference gene primers. TCRdb keeps only in-frame clones here, not all; method: immunoSEQ multiplex PCR. V, J and clone size reflect that table, while D and trimming were determined from the DNA. The sample records around 250,000 clones, more than 70% being singletons. Recruited during active infection, patients (from Seattle) were subsequently followed longitudinally. The CDR3 sequence is 13 residues long. Between the trimmed V and J ends, which lost 4 bases and 4 bases, there was a span of 8 bases. Looked up from germline, CDR1 is SGHRS and CDR2 is YFSETQ.

The sequence was collected from a woman aged 80 or over with COVID-19, enrolled during active disease. This rearrangement joins TRBV5-1 to TRBJ2-2; possibly TRBD1 for D (6 bases). The specimen was peripheral blood. CDR3 protein: CASSVGATGELFF. The CDR3 DNA is TGCGCCAGCAGCGTGGGGGCCACCGGGGAGCTGTTTTTT.